Listed below are T cell receptor beta chains from one sample, sequenced in a study of blood T cell repertoires in COVID-19. The data were produced by immunoSEQ multiplex PCR, yet TCRdb's version contains in-frame clones alone and is incomplete. The table has approximately 170,000 clones, roughly 91% seen once. Sequencing was performed on peripheral blood. These receptors all come from a man in his forties or fifties who had recovered from COVID-19. Each CDR3 is given with its conserved first and last residue. D genes are given only for firm matches. Size is omitted from some rows. Given values are once, few, many or a class for expanded clones.

V gene	clone size	D gene	J gene	CDR3 DNA	CDR3 protein
TRBV2	.	.	TRBJ1-6	TGTGCCAGCAGTGTAATCGGGATAGAGAATAATTCACCCCTCCACTTT	CASSVIGIENNSPLHF
TRBV4-1	.	TRBD2	TRBJ2-2	TGCGCCAGCAGCCCGCCCGGGACTAGCGGGATTACCACCGGGGAGCTGTTTTTT	CASSPPGTSGITTGELFF
TRBV3-1/TRBV3-2	.	TRBD2	TRBJ2-1	TGTGCCAGCAGCCGACCGACTAGCGGCTACAATGAGCAGTTCTTC	CASSRPTSGYNEQFF
TRBV5-1	.	.	TRBJ1-2	TGCGCCAGCAGCGCAGACAGGAACTATGGCTACACCTTC	CASSADRNYGYTF
TRBV5-1	.	.	TRBJ1-1	TGCGCCAGCAGCATAGGACAGTTGAACACTGAAGCTTTCTTT	CASSIGQLNTEAFF
TRBV19	.	TRBD1	TRBJ1-3	TGTGCCAGTAGGGACGACAGGGCGACGGGAAACACCATATATTTT	CASRDDRATGNTIYF
TRBV5-1	.	TRBD1	TRBJ2-7	TGCGCCAGCAGCCCCGGGACAGGGGGTCTTTACGAGCAGTACTTC	CASSPGTGGLYEQYF
TRBV6-5	.	.	TRBJ2-7	TGTGCCAGCAGGGGCGGGCCGCTAGCCTACGAGCAGTACTTC	CASRGGPLAYEQYF
TRBV5-4	.	TRBD2	TRBJ2-2	TGTGCCAGCAGCTTGAATAGCGGGAGTTCCGGGGAGCTGTTTTTT	CASSLNSGSSGELFF
TRBV7-9	.	TRBD2	TRBJ2-1	TGTGCCAGCAGCTTTCTAGCGGGTCAGTTCTTC	CASSFLAGQFF
TRBV29-1	.	.	TRBJ1-5	TGCACCTACCCCCGCGGACAGTTCTACAGCAATCAGCCCCAGCATTTT	CTYPRGQFYSNQPQHF
TRBV5-4	.	TRBD1	TRBJ2-5	TGTGCCAGCAGTGGGACAGGGGTCAGAGAGACCCAGTACTTC	CASSGTGVRETQYF
TRBV28	.	.	TRBJ2-3	TGTGCCAGCAGTTTCATCTGGGGCGCGCAGGGAGATACGCAGTATTTT	CASSFIWGAQGDTQYF
TRBV27	.	.	TRBJ1-4	TGTGCCAGCAGGCGCCCCGGGACTGGGGGTGAAAAACTGTTTTTT	CASRRPGTGGEKLFF
TRBV5-1	.	TRBD1	TRBJ1-1	TGCGCCAGCAGCTTGATGACAGGGGGGACTGAAGCTTTCTTT	CASSLMTGGTEAFF
TRBV10-2	.	TRBD2	TRBJ2-7	TGCGCCAGCAGTGAATTGGTGGGACTATCCTACGAGCAGTACTTC	CASSELVGLSYEQYF
TRBV7-9	.	TRBD1	TRBJ1-2	TGTGCCAGCAGCCAAGGACAGGGCAGTGGCTACACCTTC	CASSQGQGSGYTF
TRBV7-2	.	.	TRBJ2-7	TGTGCCAGCAGCTTAAGATCCGGGGGGCTCAACGAGCAGTACTTC	CASSLRSGGLNEQYF
TRBV7-7	.	TRBD2	TRBJ2-1	TGTGCCAGCAGCTTTGGTCTAGCGGGACTCGATGAGCAGTTCTTC	CASSFGLAGLDEQFF
TRBV28	.	TRBD1	TRBJ1-1	TGTGCCAGCAGTTCAAACAGGGGGAGAGCTTTCTTT	CASSSNRGRAFF
TRBV13	.	.	TRBJ2-2	TGTGCCAGCAGCTTACTTTCCGCGGGATACACCGGGGAGCTGTTTTTT	CASSLLSAGYTGELFF
TRBV19	.	.	TRBJ1-3	TGTGCCAGTAGTATTTTGTCCGCGGACTGGTCCTCTGGAAACACCATATATTTT	CASSILSADWSSGNTIYF
TRBV4-2	.	.	TRBJ1-6	TGTGCCAGCAGCCGTGACGGGGTAGACTCGGCTTCACCCCTCCACTTT	CASSRDGVDSASPLHF
TRBV7-2	.	TRBD2	TRBJ2-7	TGTGCCAGCAGCTCAGCCGCGGGAGCCTACGAGCAGTACTTC	CASSSAAGAYEQYF
TRBV7-3	.	TRBD1	TRBJ2-3	TGTGCCAGCAGCAGGGACAGGGAGATTGGATCAGATACGCAGTATTTT	CASSRDREIGSDTQYF
TRBV19	.	TRBD1	TRBJ1-5	TGTGCCAGTAGTATATGGACAGGGGGTGGTCAGCCCCAGCATTTT	CASSIWTGGGQPQHF
TRBV2	once	TRBD1	TRBJ2-1	TGTGCCAGCAAAAAGGACAGGGGTTACAATGAGCAGTTCTTC	CASKKDRGYNEQFF
TRBV12-3/TRBV12-4	.	TRBD1	TRBJ2-7	TGTGCCAGCAGGGTGGACAGGGTGGGGGAGCAGTACTTC	CASRVDRVGEQYF
TRBV18	.	TRBD2	TRBJ2-5	TGTGCCAGCTCCCGATTAGCGGGAGGGCATGGAGAGACCCAGTACTTC	CASSRLAGGHGETQYF
TRBV9	.	TRBD1	TRBJ2-7	TGTGCCAGCAGCGAAGCCGGGACAGGGGACTACGAGCAGTACTTC	CASSEAGTGDYEQYF
TRBV6-2/TRBV6-3	.	TRBD1	TRBJ2-1	TGTGCCAGCAGTTACCAACTAAGGACAGGGGTTTACAATGAGCAGTTCTTC	CASSYQLRTGVYNEQFF
TRBV29-1	.	TRBD1	TRBJ1-2	TGCAGCGTTGACGGGACAGGGCGTAGAAACTATGGCTACACCTTC	CSVDGTGRRNYGYTF
TRBV19	.	TRBD1	TRBJ1-5	TGTGCCAGTAGTATAGCAGGGGGCGACCAGCCCCAGCATTTT	CASSIAGGDQPQHF
TRBV29-1	.	.	TRBJ2-2	TGCAGCGTTTTCTTCCTAGCGAGAGGAAGGAACACCGGGGAGCTGTTTTTT	CSVFFLARGRNTGELFF
TRBV5-1	.	.	TRBJ2-7	TGCGCCAGCAGCCTGGGTCAGGGGGGAGTATCGCAGTACTTC	CASSLGQGGVSQYF
TRBV5-1	.	TRBD1	TRBJ1-3	TGCGCCAGCAGCTTGAGTGCCGACAGGGGGCATAGCACCATATATTTT	CASSLSADRGHSTIYF
TRBV28	once	.	TRBJ2-5	TGTGCCAGCAGTCCTTTAGCCCCTTTCGAGACCCAGTACTTC	CASSPLAPFETQYF
TRBV5-1	.	.	TRBJ2-3	TGCGCCAGCAGCTTGCAGGCGGGATCAGTTGTAGATACGCAGTATTTT	CASSLQAGSVVDTQYF
TRBV4-3	.	TRBD2	TRBJ2-3	TGCGCCAGCAGCCAGAGGACTAGCGGGAGTACAGATACGCAGTATTTT	CASSQRTSGSTDTQYF
TRBV5-1	.	TRBD2	TRBJ2-3	TGCGCCAGCAGCCGTACCGGGACTAGCGGGACAGATACGCAGTATTTT	CASSRTGTSGTDTQYF
TRBV7-2	.	.	TRBJ1-3	TGTGCCAGCAGCTTTGACACTTTCTCTGGAAACACCATATATTTT	CASSFDTFSGNTIYF
TRBV6-5	.	.	TRBJ2-7	TGTGCCAGCAGCCGTTTCGAGCAGTACTTC	CASSRFEQYF
TRBV12-3/TRBV12-4	.	.	TRBJ1-2	TGTGCCAGCAGTCTGGATAGCCCTCACACCTTC	CASSLDSPHTF
TRBV4-3	.	.	TRBJ2-1	TGCGCCAGCAGCCAAGGTGGGCCGGGAGCTGGCGAGCAGTTCTTC	CASSQGGPGAGEQFF
TRBV12-5	.	TRBD1	TRBJ1-5	TGTGCTAGTGGACCACACAGACAGGGTGTTTTCAATCAGCCCCAGCATTTT	CASGPHRQGVFNQPQHF
TRBV7-8	.	TRBD2	TRBJ2-7	TGTGCCAGCAGCTTAGGGAGGACTAGCGGGAGGGCCGTCAACGAGCAGTACTTC	CASSLGRTSGRAVNEQYF
TRBV19	.	.	TRBJ2-1	TGTGCCAGTAGTATAGGTAGCTACAATGAGCAGTTCTTC	CASSIGSYNEQFF
TRBV9	few	TRBD1	TRBJ1-4	TGTGCCAGCAGCGCGCCGACAGGGGGCCAGTTGGAAAAACTGTTTTTT	CASSAPTGGQLEKLFF
TRBV19	.	TRBD2	TRBJ2-1	TGTGCCAGTAGTATAACTAGCGGGAGCCCCAATGAGCAGTTCTTC	CASSITSGSPNEQFF
TRBV6-5	.	.	TRBJ1-5	TGTGCCAGCAGTTACCTTCCTAATCAGCCCCAGCATTTT	CASSYLPNQPQHF
TRBV6-5	.	TRBD1	TRBJ1-2	TGTGCCAGCAGGTCCAACCGGGACAGGTTGTTAGGCTACACCTTC	CASRSNRDRLLGYTF